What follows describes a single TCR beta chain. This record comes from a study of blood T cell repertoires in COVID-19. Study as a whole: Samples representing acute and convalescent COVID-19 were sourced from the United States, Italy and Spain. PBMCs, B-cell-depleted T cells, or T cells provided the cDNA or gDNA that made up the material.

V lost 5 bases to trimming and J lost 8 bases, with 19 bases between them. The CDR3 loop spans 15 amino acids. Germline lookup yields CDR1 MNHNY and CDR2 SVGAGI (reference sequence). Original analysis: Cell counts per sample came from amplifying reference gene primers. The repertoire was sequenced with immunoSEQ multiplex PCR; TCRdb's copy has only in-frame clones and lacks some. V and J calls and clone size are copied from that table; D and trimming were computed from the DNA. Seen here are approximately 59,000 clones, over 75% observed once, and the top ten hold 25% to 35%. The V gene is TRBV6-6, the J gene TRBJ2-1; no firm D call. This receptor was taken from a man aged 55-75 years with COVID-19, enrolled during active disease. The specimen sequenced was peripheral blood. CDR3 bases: TGTGCCAGCAGTCTAGGCTGGAGAAGCATGGATGAGCAGTTCTTC. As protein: CASSLGWRSMDEQFF.